This T cell receptor (beta chain) was captured by sequencing in a study of blood T cell repertoires in COVID-19. In the study overall: The study counted Cohort 3 donors as recovered given two negative PCRs, clearance, or symptom resolution.

Clones were read by immunoSEQ multiplex PCR, and TCRdb kept only the in-frame ones, dropping some. The data show over 150,000 clones, roughly 78% seen once. This CDR3 has 13 amino acids. V lost 3 bases to trimming and J lost 7 bases; unmatched junction nucleotides: 3. The germline V gene has CDR1 SEHNR and CDR2 FQNEAQ (reference sequence). The clonotype comes from a woman in her 70s in a cohort exposed to, infected with or recovered from COVID-19 (not recorded which). The J gene is TRBJ1-2, the V gene TRBV7-9, with 9 bases identical to TRBD1. What was sequenced was PBMCs or T cells enriched from blood (not recorded which). CDR3 in amino acids: CASSFDRGSGYTF. The CDR3 nucleotides read TGTGCCAGCAGCTTCGACAGGGGGTCTGGCTACACCTTC.